This paragraph reports one TCR beta chain. This clonotype was detected ten times or more. Its antigen is not yet known. No base quality values were provided; no much bigger clone lies one nucleotide off. According to the germline V gene (reference sequence), CDR1 reads DFQATT and CDR2 reads SNEGSKA. V sheds 4 bases and J sheds 0 bases, leaving 12 bases between their ends. The CDR3 sequence holds 14 residues, the cysteine and phenylalanine included. The entry retains the CDR3 DNA only, 42 bases that are in frame from base 1. Starting from around 400 ng RNA, TCR libraries were constructed with the Immunoverse kit using molecular barcoded adaptors that cover the alpha/delta and beta/gamma chains. TCR library preparation used the same RNA that went into transcriptome sequencing. TCR libraries were sequenced on an Illumina HiSeq 4000 with 2 x 150 cycles. Per the original workflow: MiXCR aligned TCR reads to human V, D, J and C references and assembled the aligned reads into CDR3 clonotypes, with quality filtering and error correction included. The tcR package in R was used for analysis of clonotype counts and gene usage diversity. Raw mapping reads were checked after the RNA-seq reads had been mapped by STAR aligner version 2.5.3a onto the human GRCh37 genome. To test the effect of sequencing depth on detected clonotypes, IR-seq fastq files were randomly downsampled using Seqtk 1.3. TCRdb cleaned the public reads at Q25 with fastp, built clones with MiXCR and kept in-frame beta chains. For every CDR3 protein sequence, its rows merge into one entry that carries the most common genes and DNA. These V and J calls rely on TCRdb rather than the paper's analysis. The sample data list some 20,000 distinct CDR3 sequences, and roughly 23% of these were observed just once. In total, the top ten clones hold approximately 25% of the sample.

The entry originates in a study of read filtering for tumor transcriptome and immune sequencing (dated by TCRdb to the early 2020s). Concerning the study at large: The cohort consisted of about 17 male and roughly 15 female patients, with a mean age of about 70 years and an age range of about 40 to 85. After DNase treatment, whole-transcriptome libraries were prepared using the TruSeq RNA Access Library Prep Kit. By revised international staging, fewer than ten patients were R-ISS I, some 17 were R-ISS II and over five were R-ISS III. Using the same bone marrow samples, the study compared TCR repertoires obtained by targeted immune repertoire sequencing with those obtained by bulk whole-transcriptome sequencing. TCR-region mapped reads per sample ranged from about 4.05 to 10.27 million with IR-seq versus only about 75 to 1273 with RNA-seq. One of the main goals was to work out a read-filtering strategy for immune repertoire data, in particular whether clonotypes backed by only a single read should be removed.

Overall study outcomes, separate from this receptor: Rather than purified T cells, the sorted CD138-negative fraction was a mixed bone marrow immune population. When single-read clonotypes were removed, the proportions of shared clonotypes in IR-seq and RNA-seq correlated more strongly. Single-read clonotypes made up 80% to 85% of clonotypes but only roughly 3.6% of total reads in IR-seq, compared with about 77% of clonotypes and more than 40% of reads in RNA-seq. Compared with RNA-seq, IR-seq captured clonotypes at much greater depth and more reliably, and a smaller IR-seq throughput was enough to identify most of the shared clonotypes.

Every patient had bone marrow sampled at the time of active disease. Isolation of bone marrow mononuclear cells was performed by Ficoll-Hypaque density gradient centrifugation. Myeloma plasma cells were removed and CD138-negative cells were collected by negative selection after labeling with CD138 magnetic microbeads on a MACS separator. Purity of the isolated cells was checked by flow cytometry on an Attune NxT using CD138 antibodies. Total RNA was extracted with TRIzol reagent and quantified with a NanoDrop spectrophotometer. Paired RNA-seq and IR-seq were performed on the CD138-negative bone marrow sample of each patient.

The sequencing input was a population of CD138-negative cells sorted from bone marrow. The sample's cell subset or site, from its label and the paper: bone marrow mononuclear cells depleted of CD138+ plasma/myeloma cells by negative magnetic selection. The chain employs TRBV20-1 and TRBJ1-1; no D gene can be assigned with confidence. This receptor was identified in a donor aged 40 or over with multiple myeloma. The CDR3 is CSAIPVSMNTEAFF. In nucleotides, the sequence is TGCAGTGCTATCCCTGTCAGCATGAACACTGAAGCTTTCTTT.